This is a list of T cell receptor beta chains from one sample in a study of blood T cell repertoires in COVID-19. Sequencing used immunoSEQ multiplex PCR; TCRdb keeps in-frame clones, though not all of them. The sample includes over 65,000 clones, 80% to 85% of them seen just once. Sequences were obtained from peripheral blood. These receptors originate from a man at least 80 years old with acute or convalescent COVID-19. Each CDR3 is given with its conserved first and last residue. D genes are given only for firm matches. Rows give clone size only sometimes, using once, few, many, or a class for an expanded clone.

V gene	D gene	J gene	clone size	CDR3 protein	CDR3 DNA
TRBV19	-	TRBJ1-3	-	CASSRVETPGNTIYF	TGTGCCAGTAGCAGGGTGGAGACCCCTGGAAACACCATATATTTT
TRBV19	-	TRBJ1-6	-	CASRYRFNSPLHF	TGTGCCAGTAGGTACAGGTTCAATTCACCCCTCCACTTT
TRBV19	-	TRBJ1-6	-	CASSIQDNSPLHF	TGTGCCAGTAGTATTCAGGATAATTCACCCCTCCACTTT
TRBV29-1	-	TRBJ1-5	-	CSASTGNQPQHF	TGCAGCGCTTCAACAGGGAATCAGCCCCAGCATTTT
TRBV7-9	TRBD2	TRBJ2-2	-	CASSPRTSWTGELFF	TGTGCCAGCAGCCCAAGGACTAGTTGGACCGGGGAGCTGTTTTTT
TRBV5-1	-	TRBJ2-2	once	CASSLVSLNTGELFF	TGCGCCAGCAGCTTGGTTAGCCTGAACACCGGGGAGCTGTTTTTT
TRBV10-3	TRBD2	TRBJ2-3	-	CAISGKAGSTDTQYF	TGTGCCATCAGTGGGAAAGCGGGGAGCACAGATACGCAGTATTTT
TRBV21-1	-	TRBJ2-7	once	CASSIGQGAYEQYF	TGTGCCAGCAGCATTGGACAGGGAGCCTACGAGCAGTACTTC
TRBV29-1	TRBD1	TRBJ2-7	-	CSVTGQGGYEQYF	TGCAGCGTCACGGGACAGGGGGGCTACGAGCAGTACTTC
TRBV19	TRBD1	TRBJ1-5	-	CASSPLDRDRGQPQHF	TGTGCCAGTAGTCCTTTGGACAGGGATCGGGGTCAGCCCCAGCATTTT
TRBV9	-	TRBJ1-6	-	CASNNGIQNSPLHF	TGTGCCAGCAACAACGGGATACAGAATTCACCCCTCCACTTT
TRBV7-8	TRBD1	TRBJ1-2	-	CASSLTRQGGYTF	TGTGCCAGCAGCTTAACCAGACAGGGTGGCTACACCTTC
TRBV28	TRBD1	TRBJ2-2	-	CASSVDRGSTGELFF	TGTGCCAGCAGTGTAGACAGGGGAAGCACCGGGGAGCTGTTTTTT
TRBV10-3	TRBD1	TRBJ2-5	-	CAISGGTGEETQYF	TGTGCCATCAGCGGCGGGACAGGTGAAGAGACCCAGTACTTC
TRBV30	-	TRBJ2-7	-	CAWSRDFSSYEQYF	TGTGCCTGGAGTCGGGACTTCAGCTCCTACGAGCAGTACTTC
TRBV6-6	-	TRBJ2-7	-	CASSYWGGNEQYF	TGTGCCAGCAGTTACTGGGGCGGGAACGAGCAGTACTTC
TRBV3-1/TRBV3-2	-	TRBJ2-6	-	CASSIENSGANVLTF	TGTGCCAGCAGCATAGAAAACTCTGGGGCCAACGTCCTGACTTTC
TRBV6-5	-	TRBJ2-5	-	CASSYHTGGQETQYF	TGTGCCAGCAGTTACCACACCGGGGGGCAGGAGACCCAGTACTTC
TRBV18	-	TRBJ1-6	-	CASSGASMNSPLHF	TGTGCCAGCTCAGGGGCCAGCATGAATTCACCCCTCCACTTT
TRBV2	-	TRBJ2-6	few	CASTGTPSSGANVLTF	TGTGCCAGCACGGGAACTCCGAGCTCTGGGGCCAACGTCCTGACTTTC
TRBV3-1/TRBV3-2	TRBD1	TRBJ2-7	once	CASSQGQVSSYEQYF	TGTGCCAGCAGCCAGGGACAGGTTAGCTCCTACGAGCAGTACTTC
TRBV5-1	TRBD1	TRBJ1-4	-	CASSFGDRGLNEKLFF	TGCGCCAGCAGCTTCGGGGACAGGGGGTTAAATGAAAAACTGTTTTTT
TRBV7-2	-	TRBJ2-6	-	CASSLATGTGANVLTF	TGTGCCAGCAGCTTAGCGACGGGGACTGGGGCCAACGTCCTGACTTTC
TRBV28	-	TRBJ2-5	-	CASSPMFANYQETQYF	TGTGCCAGCAGTCCGATGTTCGCCAACTACCAAGAGACCCAGTACTTC
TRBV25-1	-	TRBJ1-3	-	CASSVQGGPRRNTIYF	TGTGCCAGCAGTGTCCAAGGAGGACCTAGGAGAAACACCATATATTTT
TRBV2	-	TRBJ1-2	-	CASSEAGGLGF	TGTGCCAGCAGTGAAGCAGGAGGGTTGGGCTTC
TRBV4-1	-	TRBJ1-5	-	CASSQEVSQPQHF	TGCGCCAGCAGCCAAGAGGTGAGTCAGCCCCAGCATTTT
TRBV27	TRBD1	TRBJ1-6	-	CASLSIGTGNSPLHF	TGTGCCAGCCTATCCATCGGGACAGGGAATTCACCCCTCCACTTT
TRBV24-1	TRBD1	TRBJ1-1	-	CATSDSTTGRAFF	TGTGCCACCAGTGATTCGACGACAGGGCGAGCTTTCTTT
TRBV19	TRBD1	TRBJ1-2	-	CASSLGQVGYTF	TGTGCCAGTAGTCTCGGACAGGTTGGCTACACCTTC
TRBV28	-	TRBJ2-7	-	CASTPSSAVVSYEQYF	TGTGCCAGCACCCCCTCCTCCGCGGTTGTGTCCTACGAGCAGTACTTC
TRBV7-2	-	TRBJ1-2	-	CASSPGPGTTGYTF	TGTGCCAGCAGCCCAGGGCCGGGTACGACTGGCTACACCTTC
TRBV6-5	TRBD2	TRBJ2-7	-	CASSSGAGEQYF	TGTGCCAGCAGTAGCGGAGCGGGAGAGCAGTACTTC
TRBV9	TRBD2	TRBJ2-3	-	CASSPTTSGTMNTQYF	TGTGCCAGCAGCCCCACGACTAGCGGGACCATGAATACGCAGTATTTT
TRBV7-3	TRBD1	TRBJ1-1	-	CASRLKPTGETEAFF	TGTGCCAGCAGATTAAAACCGACAGGGGAGACTGAAGCTTTCTTT
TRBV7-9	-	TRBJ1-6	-	CASSRDNSPLHF	TGTGCCAGCAGCCGGGATAATTCACCCCTCCACTTT
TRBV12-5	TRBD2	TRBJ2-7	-	CASGLAGGRYEQYF	TGTGCTAGTGGTTTAGCGGGAGGTAGGTACGAGCAGTACTTC
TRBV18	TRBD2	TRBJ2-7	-	CASSPYQAAGGPYEQYF	TGTGCCAGCTCGCCATACCAAGCTGCGGGAGGGCCTTACGAGCAGTACTTC
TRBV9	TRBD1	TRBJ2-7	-	CASSVGVTGGLDEQYF	TGTGCCAGCAGCGTAGGTGTTACAGGGGGCCTCGACGAGCAGTACTTC
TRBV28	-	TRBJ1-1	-	CASSLLRQSVNTEAFF	TGTGCCAGCAGTTTACTAAGACAGTCTGTGAACACTGAAGCTTTCTTT
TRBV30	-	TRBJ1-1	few	CAWKIQGIRAEAFF	TGTGCCTGGAAGATACAGGGTATCAGGGCTGAAGCTTTCTTT
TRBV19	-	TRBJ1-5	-	CASTVGLRDTRYQPQHF	TGTGCCAGTACAGTGGGGCTACGGGACACCCGTTATCAGCCCCAGCATTTT